The 26 T cell receptor beta chains reported below all come from one sample, sequenced in a study of OX40 agonist ivuxolimab in advanced cancers. The method was immunoSEQ multiplex PCR; TCRdb's version includes in-frame clones alone and lacks a portion of them. In the table there are tens of thousands of clones, about 86% of which are singletons. Sequenced here: CD4+ or CD8+ T cells sorted from blood, sampled in a trial of the OX40 agonist ivuxolimab. The receptors come from an adult with an advanced solid tumor such as melanoma, head and neck, liver or kidney cancer.

The rearrangement uses TRBV5-6 and TRBJ2-3; tentative D call: TRBD2 (7 bases). The germline CDR1 and CDR2 sequences are SGHDT and YYEEEE. Trimming cost V 0 bases and J 5 bases, with 13 bases left between them. This CDR3 is built from 15 residues. CDR3 DNA: TGTGCCAGCAGCTTGGGGTGGGGGGGCCAAGATACGCAGTATTTT. This sequence encodes CASSLGWGGQDTQYF.

The rearrangement uses TRBV9 and TRBJ2-7; 7 nucleotides match TRBD2. From germline, CDR1 is SGDLS and CDR2 YYNGEE. V lost 3 bases, J lost 1 base, and 10 bases stayed unmatched. The CDR3 extends over 16 amino acids. CDR3 protein: CASSAHERDDSYEQYF. CDR3 in DNA: TGTGCCAGCAGCGCACATGAGCGGGACGATTCCTACGAGCAGTACTTC.

This clone is a singleton in its sample. The chain employs TRBV5-1 and TRBJ1-4; maybe TRBD1 (5 bases). The CDR3 runs to 16 residues. Germline assignment: CDR1 SGHRS and CDR2 YFSETQ. Trimming pared 3 bases from V and 0 bases from J, leaving 12 bases between. The CDR3 DNA reads as TGCGCCAGCAGCTGGCGTGGGGCTACAACTAATGAAAAACTGTTTTTT. Translation: CASSWRGATTNEKLFF.

The chain carries TRBV7-9 and TRBJ2-5; 7 nucleotides agree with TRBD1. The CDR3 is 16 amino acids. The V segment lost 5 bases and the J segment 3 bases; nucleotides outside the gene matches: 12. CDR1 and CDR2 (germline): SEHNR, FQNEAQ (reference sequence). This CDR3 is CASSTLNRGPEETQYF. CDR3 sequence (DNA): TGTGCCAGCAGCACGTTAAACAGGGGTCCCGAAGAGACCCAGTACTTC. The full variable domain, in which reference TRBV7-9 and TRBJ2-5 provide the parts outside the CDR3, is DTGVSQNPRHKITKRGQNVTFRCDPISEHNRLYWYRQTLGQGPEFLTYFQNEAQLEKSRLLSDRFSAERPKGSFSTLEIQRTEQGDSAMYLCASSTLNRGPEETQYFGPGTRLLVL.

The J gene is TRBJ2-3, the V gene TRBV19, with D perhaps TRBD2 (6 bases). This CDR3 spans 13 amino acids. V lost 1 base and J 9 bases, leaving 11 bases between the germline ends. Germline CDR1 and CDR2: LNHDA and SQIVND (reference sequence). Here the CDR3 reads CASSIVGGLTQYF. The DNA of the CDR3 is TGTGCCAGTAGTATAGTCGGGGGTTTAACGCAGTATTTT.

The chain is built from TRBV25-1 and TRBJ2-3, with D hard to call. The CDR3 is 13 residues long. CDR1 and CDR2 from the germline V gene are MGHDK and SYGVNS. V was cut by 3 bases and J by 4 bases, with 8 bases left in between. Here the CDR3 DNA reads TGTGCCAGCAGTGATCGGTGGGCAGATACGCAGTATTTT. Amino acid sequence: CASSDRWADTQYF.

This clone was observed once. This chain connects TRBV29-1 to TRBJ1-2; possibly TRBD1 for D (5 bases). CDR3 size: 12 residues. Deletions cut 3 bases from V and 5 bases from J, with 10 bases between. Germline V gives CDR1 SQVTM, CDR2 ANQGSEA. The CDR3: CSVENQGYGYTF. CDR3 coding DNA: TGCAGCGTTGAGAACCAGGGTTATGGCTACACCTTC.

The chain joins TRBV6-5 to TRBJ1-1; D is possibly TRBD1 (5 bases). The CDR3 has 10 amino acids. The germline gives CDR1 MNHEY, CDR2 SVGAGI. V dropped 9 bases and J dropped 11 bases, with 13 bases sitting between them. The CDR3 sequence: CARGRVLAFF. The CDR3, as DNA: TGTGCCAGGGGGCGGGTCCTCGCTTTCTTT.

The chain employs TRBV28 and TRBJ1-2, with TRBD1 matching over 9 bases. Germline V CDR1 and CDR2: MDHEN, SYDVKM. This CDR3 is built from 15 residues. J lost 8 bases, V lost 4 bases, and 11 bases had no gene match. Here the CDR3 reads CASSSRGTGLSGYTF. The CDR3 DNA reads TGTGCCAGCAGTTCACGCGGGACAGGGTTAAGCGGCTACACCTTC.

Only one count was recorded for this clone. Germline is not matched at one junction end, which may reflect a read error. The genes are TRBV5-4 and TRBJ2-3, with TRBD2 identical over 13 bases. The CDR3 loop spans 13 amino acids. Germline CDR1 reads SGHNT; CDR2 reads YYREEE (reference sequence). This chain's CDR3 is CASSDGWTSGGTF. The CDR3 coding sequence is TGTGCCAGCAGCGACGGGTGGACTAGCGGGGGAACCTTT.

The chain is built from TRBV9 and TRBJ2-1; no clear D gene. The V end was cut by 3 bases, the J end by 0 bases, with 7 bases between. This CDR3 is 14 amino acids long. The V gene's germline CDR1 is SGDLS and CDR2 YYNGEE. The CDR3 DNA is TGTGCCAGCAGCGCCCATGCCTCCTACAATGAGCAGTTCTTC. Its translation: CASSAHASYNEQFF.

The rearrangement uses TRBV14 and TRBJ2-4; maybe TRBD2 (5 bases). This CDR3 has 16 amino acids. The V end was cut by 0 bases, the J end by 6 bases, with 15 bases between. The V gene's germline CDR1 is SGHDN and CDR2 FVKESK. CDR3 in amino acids: CASSQDGIGTRNIQYF. CDR3 DNA sequence: TGTGCCAGCAGCCAAGATGGAATTGGAACTAGAAACATTCAGTACTTC. The full variable domain, with the rest looked up from reference TRBV14 and TRBJ2-4, is EAGVTQFPSHSVIEKGQTVTLRCDPISGHDNLYWYRRVMGKEIKFLLHFVKESKQDESGMPNNRFLAERTGGTYSTLKVQPAELEDSGVYFCASSQDGIGTRNIQYFGAGTRLSVL.

The rearrangement links TRBV6-5 to TRBJ1-1; D is ambiguous. The CDR3 spans 13 residues. Trimming pared 5 bases from V and 1 base from J, leaving 8 bases between. Germline V gives CDR1 MNHEY, CDR2 SVGAGI. In DNA form, the CDR3 reads TGTGCCAGCAGTCGTCCAGGGAACACTGAAGCTTTCTTT. Protein product: CASSRPGNTEAFF.

As DNA, the CDR3 is TGTGCCAGCAGCATCGTGGGGGTTCGCGGAGCTTTCTTT. Amino acids: CASSIVGVRGAFF. The chain employs TRBV11-2 and TRBJ1-1; D may be TRBD1 (5 bases). Germline loops: CDR1 SGHAT, CDR2 FQNNGV. The CDR3 runs to 13 residues. V was trimmed by 5 bases and J by 10 bases, leaving 17 bases between them. The variable domain in full, with the rest retrieved from reference TRBV11-2 and TRBJ1-1, is EAGVAQSPRYKIIEKRQSVAFWCNPISGHATLYWYQQILGQGPKLLIQFQNNGVVDDSQLPKDRFSAERLKGVDSTLKIQPAKLEDSAVYLCASSIVGVRGAFFGQGTRLTVV.

This chain connects TRBV29-1 to TRBJ1-5; D possibly corresponds to TRBD1 (5 bases). The germline V gene encodes CDR1 SQVTM and CDR2 ANQGSEA. The CDR3 sequence is 13 residues long. V shed 6 bases and J shed 3 bases, with 12 bases lying between them. CDR3 in amino acids: CSVLWGDNQPQHF. The CDR3 DNA reads TGCAGCGTCCTATGGGGGGACAATCAGCCCCAGCATTTT.

This clone was counted only a few times. The chain joins TRBV12-5 to TRBJ1-3, with no clear D. The V end lost 3 bases, the J end lost 3 bases, and 3 bases lay between the germline ends. Germline V gene data show CDR1 as LGHNT and CDR2 as FRNRAP. The CDR3 has 12 residues. CDR3 bases: TGTGCTAGTGGTTTATATGGAAACACCATATATTTT. This sequence encodes CASGLYGNTIYF.

The chain has TRBV18 and TRBJ1-3; D gene ambiguous. This CDR3 region has 16 residues. CDR1 and CDR2 from the germline V gene are KGHSH and LQKENI. Trimming stripped 2 bases from V and 1 base from J, with 12 bases between. CDR3 DNA: TGTGCCAGCTCACCAGAGAGTGCCAAGTCTGGAAACACCATATATTTT. Protein product: CASSPESAKSGNTIYF.

The CDR3 bases are TGTGCCAGCAGCGGACAGGGTAGACCCAGCGAGCAGTACTTC. Amino acids: CASSGQGRPSEQYF. The rearrangement joins TRBV7-8 to TRBJ2-7, with 8 positions matching TRBD1. The CDR3 sequence is 14 residues long. CDR1 and CDR2 (germline): SGHVS, FQNEAQ. Trimming removed 5 bases from V and 6 bases from J; junction bases left unmatched: 9. Using reference TRBV7-8 and TRBJ2-7 for the parts outside the CDR3, the full variable domain is GAGVSQSPRYKVAKRGQDVALRCDPISGHVSLFWYQQALGQGPEFLTYFQNEAQLDKSGLPSDRFFAERPEGSVSTLKIQRTQQEDSAVYLCASSGQGRPSEQYFGPGTRLTVT.

This clone was picked up one time. The chain carries TRBV2 and TRBJ1-5; D unclear. The germline V and J ends were trimmed by 2 bases and 0 bases, with 5 bases remaining between them. The CDR3 contains 14 residues. CDR1 is SNHLY and CDR2 is FYNNEI in the germline V gene. This CDR3 is CASSELYSNQPQHF. CDR3 DNA: TGTGCCAGCAGTGAATTATATAGCAATCAGCCCCAGCATTTT.

The genes are TRBV30 and TRBJ2-3; the D gene could be TRBD1 or TRBD2 (5 bases each). The germline V gene has CDR1 GTSNPN and CDR2 SVGIG (reference sequence). V lost 5 bases and J lost 9, with 15 bases in between. The CDR3 spans 12 residues. The CDR3 DNA follows: TGTGCCTGGCGTTGGGACGGACCGACGCAGTATTTT. As protein: CAWRWDGPTQYF.

As regards this clone: Additional DNA sequences in this sample encode the identical CDR3. The rearrangement links TRBV18 to TRBJ1-2; tentative D call: TRBD1 (6 bases). Germline values: CDR1 KGHSH, CDR2 LQKENI. V dropped 5 bases and J dropped 8 bases, with 21 bases sitting between them. This CDR3 has 15 residues. CDR3 DNA: TGTGCCAGCTCATCATCAATCAGGGGCGGCGGGGGCTACACCTTC. It specifies CASSSSIRGGGGYTF.

This chain connects TRBV30 to TRBJ2-3, with 9 bases that match TRBD2. The CDR3 is made up of 14 amino acids. Germline V gives CDR1 GTSNPN, CDR2 SVGIG (reference sequence). V lost 5 bases to trimming and J lost 2 bases; unmatched junction nucleotides: 5. The CDR3 sequence: CAWSQGLATDTQYF. CDR3 nucleotides: TGTGCCTGGTCCCAGGGACTAGCCACAGATACGCAGTATTTT.

The gene calls are TRBV19 and TRBJ2-2, with no clear D. The V and J ends lost 7 bases and 4 bases respectively, with 16 bases between them. There are 15 residues in the CDR3. The germline CDR1 and CDR2 sequences are LNHDA and SQIVND (reference sequence). The CDR3 spells CASTLRLSSTGELFF. For the CDR3, the DNA is TGTGCCAGTACCCTCCGGCTAAGTAGCACCGGGGAGCTGTTTTTT.

This chain joins TRBV2 and TRBJ1-1; D is uncertain. From germline, CDR1 is SNHLY and CDR2 FYNNEI. The CDR3 runs 12 residues. V dropped 8 bases and J dropped 1 base, with 8 bases sitting between them. CDR3 nucleotides: TGTGCCAGCTCCCGTCAGAACACTGAAGCTTTCTTT. Protein sequence: CASSRQNTEAFF. Combining the CDR3 with reference TRBV2 and TRBJ1-1 gives the whole variable domain EPEVTQTPSHQVTQMGQEVILRCVPISNHLYFYWYRQILGQKVEFLVSFYNNEISEKSEIFDDQFSVERPDGSNFTLKIRSTKLEDSAMYFCASSRQNTEAFFGQGTRLTVV.

The J gene is TRBJ1-4, the V gene TRBV5-4; TRBD1 agrees at 9 bases. V was clipped by 1 base and J by 5 bases; unmatched bases: 3. Germline-derived CDR1 and CDR2 are SGHNT and YYREEE (reference sequence). The CDR3 sequence is 15 residues long. The DNA of the CDR3 is TGTGCCAGCAGCTTGTCCGGGACAGGGAATGAAAAACTGTTTTTT. Protein sequence: CASSLSGTGNEKLFF.

J is TRBJ2-2 and V is TRBV7-9; D unresolved. This CDR3 contains 12 residues. Germline V gene lookup returns CDR1 SEHNR and CDR2 FQNEAQ (reference sequence). V was cut by 5 bases and J by 2 bases, with 3 bases left in between. In DNA form, the CDR3 reads TGTGCCAGCAGCCTTAACACCGGGGAGCTGTTTTTT. This codes for CASSLNTGELFF.